These 24 T cell receptor beta chains share one sample of origin, sequenced in a study of T cell responses to AZD1222 COVID-19 vaccine. The table came from immunoSEQ multiplex PCR; TCRdb's copy has only in-frame clones and leaves some out. The repertoire holds about 120,000 clones, with around nine tenths as singletons. This material consisted of peripheral blood, taken on day 0 of AZD1222 vaccination. Source of these receptors: an adult in good health.

The chain uses TRBV7-6 and TRBJ2-7, with D possibly TRBD2 on 6 matching bases. The CDR3 loop spans 16 amino acids. The V end lost 1 base, the J end lost 1 base, and 14 bases lay between the germline ends. CDR1 is SGHVS and CDR2 is FNYEAQ in the germline V gene. The CDR3 nucleotides are TGTGCCAGCAGCTTAGAGCCAGCGGGTGGGTCCTACGAGCAGTACTTC. This gives the protein CASSLEPAGGSYEQYF. Variable domain in full (rest from reference TRBV7-6 and TRBJ2-7): GAGVSQSPRYKVTKRGQDVALRCDPISGHVSLYWYRQALGQGPEFLTYFNYEAQQDKSGLPNDRFSAERPEGSISTLTIQRTEQRDSAMYRCASSLEPAGGSYEQYFGPGTRLTVT.

V and J are TRBV6-2 or TRBV6-3 and TRBJ1-5; no definite D call. The germline gives CDR1 MNHEY, CDR2 SVGEGT. This CDR3 spans 13 amino acids. The ends were cut back, 5 bases at V and 2 bases at J, with 7 bases in the middle. The CDR3 nucleotides are TGTGCCAGCAGTCCCGTGGGCAATCAGCCCCAGCATTTT. Its translation: CASSPVGNQPQHF.

This clone was counted only a few times. The chain recombines TRBV7-9 with TRBJ2-7; D is unclear. V lost 5 bases and J 4 bases, leaving 9 bases between the germline ends. CDR1 SEHNR and CDR2 FQNEAQ come from the germline V gene (reference sequence). This CDR3 is 12 amino acids long. CDR3 amino acids: CASSQSPYEQYF. CDR3 in DNA: TGTGCCAGCAGCCAGAGTCCGTACGAGCAGTACTTC.

The chain is built from TRBV5-1 and TRBJ1-1; D gene ambiguous. Germline V gives CDR1 SGHRS, CDR2 YFSETQ. The CDR3 runs to 12 residues. With 5 bases removed from V and 8 bases from J, the gap between germline ends came to 13 bases. CDR3 DNA sequence: TGCGCCAGCAGTCGAGAGCTGGGGGAAGCTTTCTTT. Its protein is CASSRELGEAFF.

The chain joins TRBV30 to TRBJ2-7, with a weak D call TRBD1 (6 bases). Germline CDR1 is GTSNPN and CDR2 is SVGIG (reference sequence). V was pared by 3 bases and J by 5 bases, with 14 bases between. The CDR3 is made up of 13 amino acids. Here the CDR3 reads CAWRGGQWDEQYF. The CDR3 nucleotides read TGTGCCTGGAGAGGTGGACAGTGGGACGAGCAGTACTTC. Full variable domain (missing parts from reference TRBV30 and TRBJ2-7): SQTIHQWPATLVQPVGSPLSLECTVEGTSNPNLYWYRQAAGRGLQLLFYSVGIGQISSEVPQNLSASRPQDRQFILSSKKLLLSDSGFYLCAWRGGQWDEQYFGPGTRLTVT.

This chain uses TRBV2 with TRBJ2-1, with D perhaps assigned TRBD1 or TRBD2 (5 bases each). Germline CDR1 and CDR2: SNHLY and FYNNEI. V gave up 2 bases and J gave up 9 bases, with 11 bases separating them. The CDR3 covers 13 residues. CDR3 amino acids: CASSEQVGGEQFF. CDR3 coding DNA: TGTGCCAGCAGTGAACAGGTTGGGGGTGAGCAGTTCTTC.

The chain combines TRBV5-5 with TRBJ2-7, with D perhaps TRBD2 (5 bases). V shed 4 bases and J shed 0 bases, with 14 bases lying between them. The CDR3 loop spans 15 amino acids. CDR1 is SGHKS, CDR2 YYEKEE, per germline (reference sequence). The CDR3 region has the DNA TGTGCCAGCAGCGAGTCGGCGGGCGGCTCCTACGAGCAGTACTTC. This translates into CASSESAGGSYEQYF.

CDR3 in amino acids: CASSLDEFSPLHF. The CDR3, as DNA: TGTGCCAGCAGCTTAGATGAGTTCTCACCCCTCCACTTT. The chain links TRBV11-2 to TRBJ1-6, with D unresolved. Trimming removed 0 bases at V and 10 bases at J, with 7 bases between. The CDR3 is 13 residues long. Per the germline V gene, CDR1 is SGHAT and CDR2 is FQNNGV.

The gene calls are TRBV3-1 (or the pseudogene TRBV3-2) and TRBJ2-7, with TRBD1 identical over 7 bases. This CDR3 region has 14 residues. Trimming removed 0 bases from V and 7 bases from J; junction bases left unmatched: 6. The V gene's germline CDR1 is LGHDT and CDR2 YNNKEL (reference sequence). The CDR3 nucleotides read TGTGCCAGCAGCCAAGAAAGGGGGCTTAATGAGCAGTACTTC. As protein: CASSQERGLNEQYF.

The chain couples TRBV6-2 or TRBV6-3 to TRBJ2-7, with D perhaps TRBD1 (5 bases). The CDR3 is 15 amino acids. Trimming stripped 2 bases from V and 3 bases from J, with 14 bases between. Germline CDR1 MNHEY, CDR2 SVGEGT. The CDR3 is CASSYRAGMIYEQYF. DNA for the CDR3: TGTGCCAGCAGTTACAGGGCAGGGATGATCTACGAGCAGTACTTC.

A word on this clone: An end of the junction differs from the germline gene, which may be a read error. The chain links TRBV6-5 to TRBJ1-1; D gene ambiguous. Germline CDR1 is MNHEY and CDR2 is SVGAGI. This CDR3 is 13 amino acids long. The CDR3 spells CASTYGENTEAFF. The CDR3 DNA is TGTGCCAGCACTTACGGGGAAAACACTGAAGCTTTCTTT.

The chain is built from TRBV29-1 and TRBJ1-5; tentatively, D is TRBD1 (5 bases). The CDR3 has 13 residues. Germline V gene lookup returns CDR1 SQVTM and CDR2 ANQGSEA. V lost 4 bases to trimming and J lost 5 bases, with 12 bases between them. The CDR3 nucleotides are TGCAGCGTTGCGGGGGGTCCAGATCAGCCCCAGCATTTT. Translation gives CSVAGGPDQPQHF. Filled out from reference TRBV29-1 and TRBJ1-5, the complete variable domain reads SAVISQKPSRDICQRGTSLTIQCQVDSQVTMMFWYRQQPGQSLTLIATANQGSEATYESGFVIDKFPISRPNLTFSTLTVSNMSPEDSSIYLCSVAGGPDQPQHFGDGTRLSIL.

This rearrangement joins TRBV27 to TRBJ1-1, with D maybe TRBD1 (6 bases). V was shortened by 4 bases and J by 4 bases, with 13 bases between the two germline ends. Germline-derived CDR1 and CDR2 are MNHEY and SMNVEV (reference sequence). This CDR3 comprises 14 residues. For the CDR3, the DNA is TGTGCCAGCAGTTGGGGGGGCACAGGCACTGAAGCTTTCTTT. Encoded protein: CASSWGGTGTEAFF.

Here the CDR3 DNA reads TGTGCCAGCAGCCCGAGGACAGGGGCACAGTATGGCTACACCTTC. Protein sequence: CASSPRTGAQYGYTF. The chain joins TRBV7-2 to TRBJ1-2, with 9 nucleotides matching TRBD1. The CDR3 is made up of 15 amino acids. Trimming cost V 5 bases and J 5 bases; bases outside gene matches: 9. Germline CDR1 reads SGHTA; CDR2 reads FQGNSA.

This chain links TRBV19 with TRBJ2-5; TRBD1 agrees at 8 bases. Germline trimming cut 6 bases from V and 5 bases from J; bases unmatched to any gene: 8. This CDR3 has 14 amino acids. CDR1 and CDR2 from the germline V gene are LNHDA and SQIVND (reference sequence). CDR3 in amino acids: CASRPRQGMETQYF. The CDR3 nucleotides read TGTGCCAGTAGGCCCCGACAGGGGATGGAGACCCAGTACTTC. The full variable domain, completed using reference TRBV19 and TRBJ2-5, is DGGITQSPKYLFRKEGQNVTLSCEQNLNHDAMYWYRQDPGQGLRLIYYSQIVNDFQKGDIAEGYSVSREKKESFPLTVTSAQKNPTAFYLCASRPRQGMETQYFGPGTRLLVL.

The chain uses TRBV10-3 and TRBJ2-1; no definite D call. Germline CDR1 is ENHRY and CDR2 is SYGVKD. The CDR3 sequence is 15 residues long. V was clipped by 0 bases and J by 2 bases, with 8 bases between them. CDR3: CAISESGEAYNEQFF. CDR3 in DNA: TGTGCCATCAGTGAGTCTGGAGAGGCCTACAATGAGCAGTTCTTC.

The rearrangement links TRBV7-2 to TRBJ2-1; the D gene could be TRBD1 or TRBD2 (5 bases each). CDR1 and CDR2 from the germline V gene are SGHTA and FQGNSA. V lost 1 base, J lost 1 base, and 8 bases lay in between. The CDR3 has 15 amino acids. CDR3 bases: TGTGCCAGCAGCTTAGTGGGGACGTCCTACAATGAGCAGTTCTTC. Translating gives CASSLVGTSYNEQFF.

The rearrangement joins TRBV27 to TRBJ2-5; D may be TRBD1 (6 bases). Germline assignment: CDR1 MNHEY and CDR2 SMNVEV (reference sequence). The CDR3 totals 14 residues. V shed 6 bases and J shed 1 base, with 12 bases lying between them. In nucleotides, the CDR3 is TGTGCCAGCAGACGAGACAGGTCCCAAGAGACCCAGTACTTC. Encoded protein: CASRRDRSQETQYF.

The chain uses TRBV28 and TRBJ2-1; 9 bases line up with TRBD2. V lost 0 bases and J lost 8; bases outside the gene matches: 5. CDR1 is MDHEN, CDR2 SYDVKM, per germline. The CDR3 extends over 15 amino acids. The CDR3 DNA reads as TGTGCCAGCAGTTTATGGGGTAGCGGGGGAGATGAGCAGTTCTTC. Its protein is CASSLWGSGGDEQFF.

This clone was counted a few times. V gene TRBV2 combines with J gene TRBJ1-5, with a tentative D call TRBD1 (5 bases). Germline CDR1 and CDR2: SNHLY and FYNNEI. The V end was cut by 7 bases, the J end by 0 bases, with 19 bases between. This CDR3 is 17 amino acids long. CDR3 residues: CASTYTGGGHSNQPQHF. Written as DNA, the CDR3 is TGTGCCAGCACCTACACGGGGGGTGGCCATAGCAATCAGCCCCAGCATTTT.

Only a few counts were recorded for this clone. The CDR3 nucleotides read TGTGCCAGTAGTATATCGTCCGACCGAGGCTACACCTTC. This translates into CASSISSDRGYTF. The V call is TRBV19, the J call TRBJ1-2, with D uncertain. Trimming removed 2 bases at V and 8 bases at J, with 12 bases between. The CDR3 has 13 amino acids. Germline loops: CDR1 LNHDA, CDR2 SQIVND (reference sequence).

The chain has TRBV11-2 and TRBJ2-3; 9 bases map to TRBD2. CDR3 size: 15 residues. J was trimmed by 3 bases and V by 5 bases; bases with no gene match: 6. CDR1 is SGHAT and CDR2 is FQNNGV in the germline V gene. CDR3 DNA: TGTGCCAGCAGCCTATTAGCGGGAGTTACAGATACGCAGTATTTT. Its translation: CASSLLAGVTDTQYF.

The count of this clone is one. This chain joins TRBV6-5 and TRBJ1-1; D is undetermined. In germline, CDR1 is MNHEY, CDR2 SVGAGI. The V and J ends lost 6 bases and 7 bases respectively, with 9 bases between them. This CDR3 contains 11 residues. The CDR3 region has the DNA TGTGCCAGCAGGGTTTCTGGTGAAGCTTTCTTT. Its protein is CASRVSGEAFF.

The sample holds one count of this clone. The chain carries TRBV6-6 and TRBJ2-2, with D hard to call. The germline CDR1 and CDR2 sequences are MNHNY and SVGAGI (reference sequence). V lost 8 bases and J lost 2, with 12 bases in between. The CDR3 runs 14 residues. CDR3 nucleotide sequence: TGTGCCAGCTCGCGGTACCTTAACACCGGGGAGCTGTTTTTT. Encoded protein: CASSRYLNTGELFF.